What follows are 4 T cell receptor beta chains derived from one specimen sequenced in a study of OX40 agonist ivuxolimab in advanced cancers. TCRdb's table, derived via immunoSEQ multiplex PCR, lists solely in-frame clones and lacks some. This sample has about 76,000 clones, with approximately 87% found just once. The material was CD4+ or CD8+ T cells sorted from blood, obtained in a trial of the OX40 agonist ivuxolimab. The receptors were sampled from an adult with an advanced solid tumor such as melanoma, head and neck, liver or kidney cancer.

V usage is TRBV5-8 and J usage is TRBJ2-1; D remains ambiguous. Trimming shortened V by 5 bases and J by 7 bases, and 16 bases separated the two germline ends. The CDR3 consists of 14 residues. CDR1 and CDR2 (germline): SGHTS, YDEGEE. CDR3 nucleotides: TGTGCCAGCAGGGGCAGACATTACCGGAATGAGCAGTTCTTC. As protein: CASRGRHYRNEQFF.

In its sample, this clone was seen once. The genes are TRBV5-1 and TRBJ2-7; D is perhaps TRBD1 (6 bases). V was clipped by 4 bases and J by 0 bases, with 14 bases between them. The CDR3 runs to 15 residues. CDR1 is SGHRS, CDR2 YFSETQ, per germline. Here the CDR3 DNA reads TGCGCCAGCAGCCGATACTACAGGGACTCCTACGAGCAGTACTTC. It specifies CASSRYYRDSYEQYF.

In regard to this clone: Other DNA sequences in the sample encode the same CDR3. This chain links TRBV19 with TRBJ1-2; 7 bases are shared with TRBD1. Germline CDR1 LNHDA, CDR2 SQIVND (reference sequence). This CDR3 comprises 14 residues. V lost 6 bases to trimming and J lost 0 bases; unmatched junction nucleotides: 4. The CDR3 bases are TGTGCCAGTAGCGGACAGGCCTCTAACTATGGCTACACCTTC. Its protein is CASSGQASNYGYTF.

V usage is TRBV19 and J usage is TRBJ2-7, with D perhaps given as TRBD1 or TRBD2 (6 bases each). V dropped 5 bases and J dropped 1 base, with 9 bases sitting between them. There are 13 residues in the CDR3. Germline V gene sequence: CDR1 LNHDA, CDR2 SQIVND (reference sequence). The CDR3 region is CASSPGASYEQYF. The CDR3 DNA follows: TGTGCCAGTAGTCCGGGGGCATCCTACGAGCAGTACTTC. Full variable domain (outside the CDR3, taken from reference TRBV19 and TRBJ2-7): DGGITQSPKYLFRKEGQNVTLSCEQNLNHDAMYWYRQDPGQGLRLIYYSQIVNDFQKGDIAEGYSVSREKKESFPLTVTSAQKNPTAFYLCASSPGASYEQYFGPGTRLTVT.